Each of the 5 T cell receptor beta chains below was sequenced from the same sample in a study of blood T cell repertoires in COVID-19. Data came from immunoSEQ multiplex PCR; TCRdb stores just in-frame clones and leaves some out. The repertoire has over 250,000 clones, approximately 91% of them found once; the top ten carry around 0.78%. The specimen was peripheral blood. Receptor source: a woman under 40 with acute or convalescent COVID-19.

The chain employs TRBV5-5 and TRBJ2-3, with 8 bases aligning to TRBD2. This CDR3 has 16 residues. Germline values: CDR1 SGHKS, CDR2 YYEKEE (reference sequence). Trimming cost V 5 bases and J 5 bases; bases outside gene matches: 13. The CDR3 reads CASSFHGRAPGDTQYF. The DNA of the CDR3 is TGTGCCAGCAGTTTCCACGGGAGGGCCCCGGGAGATACGCAGTATTTT.

This sequence joins TRBV24-1 and TRBJ2-1, with a possible D match to TRBD2 (6 bases). The germline gives CDR1 KGHDR, CDR2 SFDVKD. CDR3 size: 15 residues. The germline V and J ends were trimmed by 6 bases and 4 bases, with 15 bases remaining between them. The CDR3 sequence: CATSSPGVHYNEQFF. The CDR3 nucleotides read TGTGCCACCAGTTCCCCGGGAGTTCATTACAATGAGCAGTTCTTC.

The rearrangement uses TRBV5-8 and TRBJ2-5; 15 nucleotides line up with TRBD2. The length of the CDR3 is 17 residues. Germline CDR1 and CDR2: SGHTS and YDEGEE. V trimming: 4 bases; J trimming: 1 base; junction bases outside the gene matches: 5. The DNA for the CDR3 is TGTGCCAGCAGCATGGGACTAGCGGGAGGACCCCAAGAGACCCAGTACTTC. This gives the protein CASSMGLAGGPQETQYF.

This chain uses TRBV28 with TRBJ1-4; 9 bases fit TRBD1. From germline, CDR1 is MDHEN and CDR2 SYDVKM. This CDR3 is built from 14 residues. With V trimmed by 7 bases and J by 6 bases, 6 bases remained unmatched. The CDR3 is CASKTGGADEKLFF. Here the CDR3 DNA reads TGTGCCAGCAAAACAGGGGGCGCGGATGAAAAACTGTTTTTT.

The chain couples TRBV29-1 to TRBJ1-1; 10 bases fit TRBD1. CDR3 size: 17 residues. V gave up 0 bases and J gave up 4 bases; unmatched junction bases: 11. Germline CDR1 is SQVTM and CDR2 is ANQGSEA. CDR3 in amino acids: CSVEEWDRGPRSTEAFF. DNA of the CDR3: TGCAGCGTTGAAGAATGGGACAGGGGTCCTCGGAGCACTGAAGCTTTCTTT.